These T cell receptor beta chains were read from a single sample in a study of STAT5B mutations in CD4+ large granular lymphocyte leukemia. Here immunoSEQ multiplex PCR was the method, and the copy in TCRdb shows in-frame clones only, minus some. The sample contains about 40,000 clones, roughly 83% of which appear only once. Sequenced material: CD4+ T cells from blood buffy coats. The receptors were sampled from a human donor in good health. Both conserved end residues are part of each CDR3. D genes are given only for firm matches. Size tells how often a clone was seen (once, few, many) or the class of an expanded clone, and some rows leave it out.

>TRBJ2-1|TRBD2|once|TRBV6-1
TGTGCCAGCTTAAGCGGGGGGGCCTACAATGAGCAGTTCTTC
CASLSGGAYNEQFF
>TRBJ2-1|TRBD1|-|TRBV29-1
TGCAGCGTTGACGTGGCAGGGGGCAATGAGCAGTTCTTC
CSVDVAGGNEQFF
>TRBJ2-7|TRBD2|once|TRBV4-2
TGTGCCAGCAGCCCAACTAGCGAAGCTTACTACGAGCAGTACTTC
CASSPTSEAYYEQYF
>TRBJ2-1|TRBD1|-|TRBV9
TGTGCCAGCAGCGCCAACCGGGACAGGGGGTTTAATGAGCAGTTCTTC
CASSANRDRGFNEQFF
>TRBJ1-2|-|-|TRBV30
TGTGCCTGGGAAAGGGGTTGGGGCTACACCTTC
CAWERGWGYTF
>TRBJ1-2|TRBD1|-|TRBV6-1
TGTGCCAGCAGTGAATTTCGGCCGGGACAGGACTATGGCTACACCTTC
CASSEFRPGQDYGYTF
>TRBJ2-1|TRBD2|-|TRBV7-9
TGTGCCAGCAGCTTTCCGGGGGGGGCGGCCTACAATGAGCAGTTCTTC
CASSFPGGAAYNEQFF
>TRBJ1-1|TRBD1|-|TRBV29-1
TGCAGCGTTGGCTTGGACAGGGGCACTGAAGCTTTCTTT
CSVGLDRGTEAFF
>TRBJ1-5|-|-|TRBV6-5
TGTGCCAGCCGGGACTCAAGCTACAGCAATCAGCCCCAGCATTTT
CASRDSSYSNQPQHF
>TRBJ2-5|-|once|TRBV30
TGTGCCTGGAGTGCGGCAGTCCAAGAGACCCAGTACTTC
CAWSAAVQETQYF
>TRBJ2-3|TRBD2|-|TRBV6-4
TGTGCCAGCAGTGACTCGCCTGCGGGGGGTCGCGATACGCAGTATTTT
CASSDSPAGGRDTQYF
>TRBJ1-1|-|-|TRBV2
TGTGCCAGCAGTGATCTAAAAGCGAATACTTTCTTT
CASSDLKANTFF
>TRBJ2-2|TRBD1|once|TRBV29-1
TGCAGCGTAGGACAGGGGTCCGGGGAGCTGTTTTTT
CSVGQGSGELFF
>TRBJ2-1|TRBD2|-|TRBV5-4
TGTGCCAGCAGCTGGGGACTAGCGGCCTACAATGAGCAGTTCTTC
CASSWGLAAYNEQFF
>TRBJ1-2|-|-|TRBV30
TGTGCCTGGAGCCTCTTAGGTTATGGCTACACCTTC
CAWSLLGYGYTF
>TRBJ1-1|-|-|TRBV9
TGTGCCAGCAGTACGGGGGTTAACACTGAAGCTTTCTTT
CASSTGVNTEAFF
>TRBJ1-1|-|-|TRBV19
TGTGCCAGTAGCATCGCGGGCAGATACACTGAAGCTTTCTTT
CASSIAGRYTEAFF
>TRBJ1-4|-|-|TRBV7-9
TGTGCCAGCAGCTTTGCGGGGTTCGGTGAAAAACTGTTTTTT
CASSFAGFGEKLFF
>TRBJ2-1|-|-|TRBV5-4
TGTGCCAGCAGCTTGGGGGGGCTGTACAATGAGCAGTTCTTC
CASSLGGLYNEQFF
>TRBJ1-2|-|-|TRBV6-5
TGCCCCGGCAGGGTCCCCCGGTCCATCTATGGCTACACCTTC
CPGRVPRSIYGYTF
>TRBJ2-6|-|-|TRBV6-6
TGTGCCAGCAGTTACTCGCCCCCCTCTGGGGCCAACGTCCTGACTTTC
CASSYSPPSGANVLTF
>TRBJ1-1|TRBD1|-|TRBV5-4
TGTGCCAGCAGCCCTAATCTATTAAACAGGGGGGCCAACACTGAAGCTTTCTTT
CASSPNLLNRGANTEAFF
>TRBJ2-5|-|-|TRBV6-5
TGTGCCAGCAGTTATGAGGGGCGGCTAGGTGAGACCCAGTACTTC
CASSYEGRLGETQYF
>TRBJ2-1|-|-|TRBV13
TGTGCCAGCAGCCGTAATACGGGCTCGTACAATGAGCAGTTCTTC
CASSRNTGSYNEQFF
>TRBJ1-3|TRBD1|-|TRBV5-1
TGCGCCAGCAGCTTGGGACAGGGAACTGGAAACACCATATATTTT
CASSLGQGTGNTIYF
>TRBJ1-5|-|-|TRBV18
TGTGCCAGCTCACGGGGAGCTAGCAATCAGCCCCAGCATTTT
CASSRGASNQPQHF
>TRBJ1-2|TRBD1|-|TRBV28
TGTGCCAGCAGATCGGGACAGGCTTACTATGGCTACACCTTC
CASRSGQAYYGYTF
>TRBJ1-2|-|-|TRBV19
TGTGCCAGTAGTATACAGGCAGGCCCTGGACGGGGCTACACCTTC
CASSIQAGPGRGYTF
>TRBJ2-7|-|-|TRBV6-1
TGTGCCAGCAGTGAAAGGCCAGGGCTCTCCTACGAGCAGTACTTC
CASSERPGLSYEQYF
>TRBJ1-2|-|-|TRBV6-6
TGTGCCAGCGCAAGAGATAACTATGGCTACACCTTC
CASARDNYGYTF
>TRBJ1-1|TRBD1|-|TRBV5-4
TGTGCCAGCAGCTTGACAGGGGTGAACACTGAAGCTTTCTTT
CASSLTGVNTEAFF
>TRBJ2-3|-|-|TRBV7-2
TGTGCCAGCAGCTTAGCCGCCCGGATGCAAGATACGCAGTATTTT
CASSLAARMQDTQYF
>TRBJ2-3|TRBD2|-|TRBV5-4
TGTGCCAGCAGCCCACTACTAGCGGGAGGCACAGATACGCAGTATTTT
CASSPLLAGGTDTQYF
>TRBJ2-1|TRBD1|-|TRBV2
TGTGCCAGCAGAAACAGGGGAATTTACAATGAGCAGTTCTTC
CASRNRGIYNEQFF
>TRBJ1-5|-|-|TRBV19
TGTGCCAGTAACCAAAGGTTCAGCGATCAGCCCCAGCATTTT
CASNQRFSDQPQHF
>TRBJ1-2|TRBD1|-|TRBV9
TGTGCCAGCAGAGCCGGGGGGACAGGGGATGGATATGGCTACACCTTC
CASRAGGTGDGYGYTF
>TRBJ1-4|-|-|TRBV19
TGTGCCAGTAGTATAAGGGTAACTAATGAAAAACTGTTTTTT
CASSIRVTNEKLFF
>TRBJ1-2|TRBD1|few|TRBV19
TGTGCCAGTAGTAGCGGGGGACAGGGAGTCTATGGCTACACCTTC
CASSSGGQGVYGYTF
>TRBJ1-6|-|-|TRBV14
TGTGCCAGCAGCCAAGATATTTCGGGTTCACCCCTCCACTTT
CASSQDISGSPLHF
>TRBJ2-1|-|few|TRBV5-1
TGCGCCAGCAGCTCTTGGAAAGAGCAGTTCTTC
CASSSWKEQFF